This entry describes one T cell receptor beta chain. Germline lookup yields CDR1 LGHNA and CDR2 YSLEER. V was clipped by 0 bases and J by 7 bases, with 9 bases between them. The CDR3 covers 14 residues. Authors' methods: For nucleated cells, counts were estimated from reference gene primer amplification. Sequencing was performed with immunoSEQ multiplex PCR; in TCRdb, only in-frame clones are kept and a portion is missing. V and J calls and clone size are copied from that table; D and trimming were computed from the DNA. The sample gives 210,000 or so clones, 85% to 90% of which show up once; about 2.2% is in the top ten. The entry originates in a study of blood T cell repertoires in COVID-19. Study overall: T cells, B-cell-depleted T cells, or PBMCs supplied cDNA or gDNA.

The chain uses TRBV4-3 and TRBJ1-4; tentative D call: TRBD1 (6 bases). The receptor's source is a woman between 50 and 59 years old with acute or convalescent COVID-19. The sequencing input was peripheral blood. This chain's CDR3 is CASSQEGAGEKLFF. The CDR3 bases are TGCGCCAGCAGCCAAGAGGGGGCGGGTGAAAAACTGTTTTTT.